This T cell receptor (beta chain) was recorded in a study of T-cell memory formation after mild COVID-19. The CDR3 length is 15 residues. Germline V gives CDR1 SGHTA, CDR2 FQGTGA. The junction had 9 bases not matched to a gene; V was cut back by 3 bases and J by 4 bases. Each CDR3 protein is one row after TCRdb ran MiXCR on the 5' RACE reads. The table lists roughly 310,000 distinct CDR3 sequences, approximately 15% of them singletons, with 20% to 25% in the top ten. The source is a man aged 18 to 30 who had mild COVID-19 (a few samples of this study predate the infection). Cell type and time point are not known. The source material was PBMCs or a T cell subset sorted from them (not recorded which). The V and J genes are TRBV7-3 and TRBJ2-7, with 7 bases identical to TRBD1. For the CDR3, the DNA is TGTGCCAGCAGCTTGGGCACAGGGGTCGGGTACGAGCAGTACTTC. Its translation: CASSLGTGVGYEQYF. Looking up the rest from reference TRBV7-3 and TRBJ2-7 gives the full variable domain: GAGVSQTPSNKVTEKGKYVELRCDPISGHTALYWYRQSLGQGPEFLIYFQGTGAADDSGLPNDRFFAVRPEGSVSTLKIQRTERGDSAVYLCASSLGTGVGYEQYFGPGTRLTVT.